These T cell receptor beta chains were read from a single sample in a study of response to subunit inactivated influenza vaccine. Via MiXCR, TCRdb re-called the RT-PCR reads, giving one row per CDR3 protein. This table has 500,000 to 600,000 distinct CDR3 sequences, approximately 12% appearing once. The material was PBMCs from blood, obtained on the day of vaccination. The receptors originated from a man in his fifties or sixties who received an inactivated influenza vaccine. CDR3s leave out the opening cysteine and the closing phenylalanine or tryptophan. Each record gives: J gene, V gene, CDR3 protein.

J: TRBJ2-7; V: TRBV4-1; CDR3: ASSHPPAGYVEQY
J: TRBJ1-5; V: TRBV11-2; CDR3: ASSLNLHQPQH
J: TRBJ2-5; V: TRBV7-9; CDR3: ASSLTVGDKRGQY
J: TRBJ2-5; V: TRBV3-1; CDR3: ASSQPGLAGGQQTQY
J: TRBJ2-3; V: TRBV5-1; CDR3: ASTNLGPPGGHGDTQY
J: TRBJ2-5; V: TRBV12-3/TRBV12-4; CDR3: ASSVGGGQETQY
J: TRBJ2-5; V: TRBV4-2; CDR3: ASSQEPGSQETQY
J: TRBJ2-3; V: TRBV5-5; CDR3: ASSPQRRRTDTQY
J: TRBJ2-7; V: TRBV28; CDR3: ASSLSGPPYEQY
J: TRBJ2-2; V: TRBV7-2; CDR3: AISLVLRGYGELF
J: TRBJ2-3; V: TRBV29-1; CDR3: SVAVTDTQY
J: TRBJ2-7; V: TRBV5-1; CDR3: ASSFGLSDYEQY
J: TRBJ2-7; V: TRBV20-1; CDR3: SARDRGLAGPFYEQY
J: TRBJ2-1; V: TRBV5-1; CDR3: ASSLVGTSYNEQF
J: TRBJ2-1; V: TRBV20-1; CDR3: SARGAGGSRNEQF
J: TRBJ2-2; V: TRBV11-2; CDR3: AIPPGGGNTGELF
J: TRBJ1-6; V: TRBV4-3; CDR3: ASSRGTHSPLH
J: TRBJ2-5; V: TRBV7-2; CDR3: ASSRGLAERGTQY
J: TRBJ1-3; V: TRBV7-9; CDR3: ASSLGGENTIY
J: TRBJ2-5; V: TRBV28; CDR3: ASSPKGGVQETQY
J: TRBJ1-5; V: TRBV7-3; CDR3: ASTKDRHQPQH
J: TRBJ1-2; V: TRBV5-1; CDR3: ASSDRTGLNYGYT
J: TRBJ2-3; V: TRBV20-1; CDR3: SASDGPGDPQY
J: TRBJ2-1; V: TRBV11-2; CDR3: ASRNSGGARNEQF
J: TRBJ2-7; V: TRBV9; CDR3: ASSVGLGLASEQY
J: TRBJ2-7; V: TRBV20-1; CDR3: SARPRLAGKTYEQY
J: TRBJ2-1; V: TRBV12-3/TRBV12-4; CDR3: ASSQWGTIRGNEQF
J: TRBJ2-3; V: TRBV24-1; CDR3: ATRAGFSTDTQY
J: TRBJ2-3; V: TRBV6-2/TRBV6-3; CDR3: ASRFGLVATDTQY
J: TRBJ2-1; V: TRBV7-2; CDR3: ASSLERSGGQF
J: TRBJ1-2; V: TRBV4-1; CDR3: ASRGGPSSYGYT
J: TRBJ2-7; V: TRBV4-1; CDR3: ASSRGTGRSYEQY
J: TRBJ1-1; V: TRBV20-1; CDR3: STSPDSQLLQAF
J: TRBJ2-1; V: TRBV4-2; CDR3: ASSQAKPIAGGRNEQF
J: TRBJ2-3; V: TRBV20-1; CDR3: SATSRSGGRGDTQY
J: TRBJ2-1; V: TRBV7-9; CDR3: ASSLAGAGLDNEQF
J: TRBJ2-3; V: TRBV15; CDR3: ATSSDAHTDTQY
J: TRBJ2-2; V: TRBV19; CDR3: ASRGAATNTGELF
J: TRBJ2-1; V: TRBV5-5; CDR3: ASTNLPSRHEQF
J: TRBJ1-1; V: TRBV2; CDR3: ASTPTGGETEAF
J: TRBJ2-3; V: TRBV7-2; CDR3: ASSGPGRTTDTQY
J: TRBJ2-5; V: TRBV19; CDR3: ASRPSGTWRETQY
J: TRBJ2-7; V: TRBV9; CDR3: ASSVVSDSYEQY
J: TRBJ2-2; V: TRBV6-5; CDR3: ASSYGGTGGMGELF
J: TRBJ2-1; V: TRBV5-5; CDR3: ASSGLGGDSYNEQF
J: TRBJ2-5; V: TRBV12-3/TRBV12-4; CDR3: ASGPGEETQY
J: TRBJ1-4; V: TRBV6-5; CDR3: ASSYSTGGGEKLF
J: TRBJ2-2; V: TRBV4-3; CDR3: ASSHVLASTGELF
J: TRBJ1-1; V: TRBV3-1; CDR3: ASSRWTEAF
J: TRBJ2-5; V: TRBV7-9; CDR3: ASSPPLGREAQETQY
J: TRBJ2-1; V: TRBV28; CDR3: ASQGQEGYNEQF
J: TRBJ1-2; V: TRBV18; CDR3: ASSPGRQDNGYT
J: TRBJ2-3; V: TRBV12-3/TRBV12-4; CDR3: ASSTDRVQY
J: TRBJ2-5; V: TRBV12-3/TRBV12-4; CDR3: ASSHGLAVLQETQY
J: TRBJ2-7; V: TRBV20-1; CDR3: SARDTARAGHEQY
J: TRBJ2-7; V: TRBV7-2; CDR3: ASSSQPYEQY
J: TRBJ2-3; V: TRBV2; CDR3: ASRDNTHRDTDTQY
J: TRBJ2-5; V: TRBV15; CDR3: ATSRAREETQY
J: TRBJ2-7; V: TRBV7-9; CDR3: ASSLVGGHEQY
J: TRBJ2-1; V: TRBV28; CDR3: ASSLSYGGLGNEQF